The entry below gives a single T cell receptor (beta chain) sequence along with its context. The antigen it binds to is not known. The sample holds no much larger clone one base away, and base qualities are not on file. The record originates from a study of beta chain features in type 1 diabetes (dated by TCRdb to the late 2010s). With respect to the entire study: Mean age, gender distribution, total cell number and subset yield were not different between patients and healthy donors. A total of roughly 98,000,000 sorted cells were examined across all samples, and RNA yield correlated strongly with the number of cells per subset. The study compared the TCRB repertoires of sorted circulating CD4+ T cell subsets in recently diagnosed type 1 diabetes patients with those in matched healthy donors. Regulatory and stem cell-like memory subsets were obtained from only 8 patients and roughly 8 healthy donors, while naive and central memory subsets were obtained from all 30 or so donors. The investigation overall reported the following: Type 1 diabetes patients showed a moderate but significant shortening of TCRB CDR3 length in all four CD4+ subsets. Because cDNA was sequenced instead of genomic DNA, activated cells with high expression could be over-represented, although the groups did not differ in activation or CD3 levels. Naive, central memory and regulatory TCRB repertoires appeared to be more similar among patients than among healthy donors. Shorter templates might be favored by PCR, yet because patient and control samples were amplified and corrected together, any such skew would affect both groups equally. Because small numbers of individuals were included in the HLA sub-analyses, any influence of HLA type on TCRB rearrangement was left unresolved. Fewer insertions and more nucleotide deletions at VDJ recombination sites were observed in patients with type 1 diabetes, implying thymic rearrangement abnormalities.

Each donor gave one peripheral blood draw, averaging roughly 0.11 L, which was collected into heparinised tubes. Naive, central memory, regulatory and stem cell-like memory CD4+ T cells were sorted on a BD FACSAria II using a panel including CD45RO, CCR7, CD25, CD127, CD95 and CD27. All sorted populations exceeded 95% purity. Right away, PBMCs were isolated by Lymphoprep density gradient centrifugation and were stained directly, with no culture step. To minimize batch effects, samples were stained and sorted in pairs, one healthy donor with one patient per experiment. V is cut back by 5 bases and J by 1 base, with 4 bases in the junction unmatched. CDR1 and CDR2, per the germline V gene, are SGHAT and FQNNGV. The CDR3 numbers 15 residues from cysteine through phenylalanine. Solely the CDR3 DNA is kept, with 45 bases framed from the first base. All of the isolated RNA was reverse transcribed with the High Capacity cDNA Reverse Transcription Kit, so expressed TCRB transcripts were sequenced. Deep immunoSEQ sequencing was performed on naive, central memory and regulatory T cell samples, with an average of about 4 million total reads per sample. Sorted cells were lysed in RLT buffer, and RNA was extracted using DNase-treated RNeasy Micro or Mini kits according to cell number. Each cell subset was processed separately to prevent cross-contamination, with patient and healthy donor samples processed together. The immunoSEQ multiplex PCR was used to amplify TCRB sequences from cDNA, generating 87-bp fragments that spanned the CDR3 region. Sequencing of the amplicons was performed on the Illumina HiSeq platform. Regarding the original processing steps: PCR bias was corrected computationally using synthetic template baselines, and reads within Hamming distance 2 were collapsed, with unmergeable singletons discarded. Reads were aligned against IMGT to assign V, D and J genes, CDR3 length and insertions or deletions at six rearrangement sites. Within each subset, clonotype counts were normalized to the number of sorted cells before true diversity and Gini coefficients were calculated with the tcR R package. Repertoire sharing was quantified using the overlap coefficient calculated on TCRB nucleotide sequences. Out-of-frame TCRB sequences from naive cells were analyzed to stand in for the pre-selection repertoire. TCRdb's version of the immuneACCESS table is confined to in-frame rearrangements and falls short of the full clone set. An unresolved V gene accounts for under half of the shortfall where checked; the remainder is of unknown origin. V, J and clone size were drawn from that table, and D and trimming were deduced from the DNA. The sample yields under 250,000 clones; 11% to 15% were counted once. Clones ranked in the top ten supply roughly 0.019% of the sample.

This clonotype originated in a young man with type 1 diabetes. Sequenced: naive CD4+ T cells from blood. Interpreted using the paper, the cell subset or site label stands for: true naive CD4+ T cells. The receptor chain draws on TRBV11-2 and TRBJ2-2, with 7 junctional bases fitting TRBD1. The DNA sequence is as follows: TGTGCCAGCAGCCCTAGGACAGGGAACACCGGGGAGCTGTTTTTT. This sequence encodes CASSPRTGNTGELFF.